These 21 T cell receptor beta chains came from one sample sequenced in a study of human T cells and chemical hapten exposure. One entry per CDR3 protein results from TCRdb running MiXCR on the RACE reads. The data hold around 60,000 distinct CDR3 sequences, with around 7% observed a single time. This sample's time point: pre-sensitization, week 0. Treatment meaning: therapeutic diphenylcyclopropenone sensitization with weekly scalp DPC. Sequencing was performed on whole blood, taken in connection with sensitization to the hapten diphenylcyclopropenone (DPC). These receptors all stem from a woman aged 25 to 45 with alopecia areata. Some clones in this sample may be carry-over from other donors' samples.

This clonotype was counted between two and nine times. The gene calls are TRBV6-5 and TRBJ1-1; possibly TRBD1 for D (5 bases). V lost 10 bases to trimming and J lost 3 bases, with 9 bases between them. The germline V gene encodes CDR1 MNHEY and CDR2 SVGAGI. The CDR3 is 11 residues long. CDR3 amino acids: CATSRDTEAFF. CDR3 coding DNA: TGTGCCACCTCCAGGGACACTGAAGCTTTCTTT.

This clonotype was seen ten or more times. The chain carries TRBV10-3 and TRBJ1-1, with D uncertain. The V end was cut by 7 bases, the J end by 0 bases, with 9 bases between. Looked up from germline, CDR1 is ENHRY and CDR2 is SYGVKD. The CDR3 length is 13 residues. The CDR3 sequence: CAITLSVNTEAFF. In DNA, the CDR3 is TGTGCCATCACTCTATCCGTGAACACTGAAGCTTTCTTT.

This clonotype was found many times. The chain recombines TRBV12-3 or TRBV12-4 with TRBJ1-1; TRBD1 might be the D (6 bases). The germline V and J ends were trimmed by 6 bases and 6 bases, with 8 bases remaining between them. The CDR3 is 11 residues long. The CDR3 nucleotides read TGTGCCAGCAGCACAGGGTCTGAAGCTTTCTTT. This translates into CASSTGSEAFF.

V usage is TRBV2 and J usage is TRBJ2-7; the D gene could be TRBD1 or TRBD2 (7 bases each). CDR1 SNHLY and CDR2 FYNNEI come from the germline V gene. The V gene lost 10 bases and the J gene lost 12 bases, with 19 bases spanning the gap. The CDR3 consists of 11 residues. Written as DNA, the CDR3 is TGTGCCACCGGGCAGGGGGGGGAGACGTACTTC. Amino acid sequence: CATGQGGETYF.

In this sample, this clonotype turned up many times. The chain recombines TRBV29-1 with TRBJ1-2; weak D call: TRBD1 (5 bases). Germline assignment: CDR1 SQVTM and CDR2 ANQGSEA. V lost 7 bases and J 8 bases, leaving 20 bases between the germline ends. This CDR3 contains 13 residues. CDR3 residues: CSAPRDGAGGYTF. CDR3 coding DNA: TGCAGCGCCCCCAGGGACGGGGCGGGCGGCTACACCTTC.

This clonotype was counted between two and nine times. The chain carries TRBV7-8 and TRBJ2-6, with TRBD2 identical over 12 bases. This CDR3 contains 19 residues. V dropped 5 bases and J dropped 3; count of bases not matched to a gene: 11. CDR1 and CDR2 (germline): SGHVS, FQNEAQ. CDR3 sequence: CASSPRLAGGPVGANVLTF. CDR3 coding DNA: TGTGCCAGCAGCCCCCGGCTAGCGGGGGGGCCGGTTGGGGCCAACGTCCTGACTTTC. The full variable domain, in which reference TRBV7-8 and TRBJ2-6 provide the parts outside the CDR3, is GAGVSQSPRYKVAKRGQDVALRCDPISGHVSLFWYQQALGQGPEFLTYFQNEAQLDKSGLPSDRFFAERPEGSVSTLKIQRTQQEDSAVYLCASSPRLAGGPVGANVLTFGAGSRLTVL.

This clonotype appeared many times. J is TRBJ1-2 and V is TRBV30, with D possibly TRBD1 on 5 matching bases. The germline CDR1 and CDR2 sequences are GTSNPN and SVGIG (reference sequence). The CDR3 is 13 amino acids. Trimming shortened V by 0 bases and J by 6 bases, and 11 bases separated the two germline ends. Here the CDR3 reads CAWSVRGANGYTF. The CDR3 nucleotides read TGTGCCTGGAGTGTACGAGGGGCAAATGGCTACACCTTC.

V and J are TRBV29-1 and TRBJ2-1; D remains unclear. Trimming stripped 5 bases from V and 5 bases from J, with 7 bases between. In germline, CDR1 is SQVTM, CDR2 ANQGSEA. CDR3 length: 11 amino acids. In nucleotides, the CDR3 is TGCAGCGTTTCTGTCCACAATGAGCAGTTCTTC. This gives the protein CSVSVHNEQFF.

This clonotype occurred many times. The chain uses TRBV5-1 and TRBJ2-1, with D maybe TRBD2 (5 bases). Germline V CDR1 and CDR2: SGHRS, YFSETQ. The CDR3 is 14 residues long. Trimming pared 1 base from V and 4 bases from J, leaving 9 bases between. Written as DNA, the CDR3 is TGCGCCAGCAGCTTGAGCGGCCCTTACAATGAGCAGTTCTTC. Its translation: CASSLSGPYNEQFF.

This clonotype was seen only a few times. This sequence joins TRBV7-9 and TRBJ2-5; 9 bases are shared with TRBD2. CDR3 length equals 15 residues. Per germline, CDR1 SEHNR and CDR2 FQNEAQ (reference sequence). Losses at the gene ends were 3 bases for V and 4 bases for J; bases not matched to a gene: 6. The CDR3 sequence is CASSLLAGAGETQYF. For the CDR3, the DNA is TGTGCCAGCAGCTTGTTAGCGGGGGCTGGAGAGACCCAGTACTTC.

This clonotype came up many times. V usage is TRBV29-1 and J usage is TRBJ2-4, with TRBD1 matching 7 bases. J was trimmed by 8 bases and V by 7 bases; bases with no gene match: 14. There are 14 residues in the CDR3. Germline assignment: CDR1 SQVTM and CDR2 ANQGSEA. In DNA, the CDR3 is TGCAGCGCCGTTCCCGGGACAGCAAGTGACATTCAGTACTTC. Protein: CSAVPGTASDIQYF.

This clonotype was seen repeatedly, ten times or more. The chain links TRBV11-2 to TRBJ1-2; D unclear. Germline lookup yields CDR1 SGHAT and CDR2 FQNNGV. The CDR3 runs to 13 residues. With 3 bases removed from V and 2 bases from J, the gap between germline ends came to 7 bases. The CDR3 spells CASSFSRNYGYTF. CDR3 sequence (DNA): TGTGCCAGCAGCTTCTCAAGGAACTATGGCTACACCTTC.

The chain carries TRBV7-9 and TRBJ2-2; D is undetermined. This CDR3 comprises 14 residues. Germline V gene lookup returns CDR1 SEHNR and CDR2 FQNEAQ (reference sequence). V was clipped by 4 bases and J by 5 bases, with 11 bases between them. The CDR3 sequence: CASSSHATTGELFF. The CDR3 DNA reads as TGTGCCAGCAGCTCCCATGCTACTACCGGGGAGCTGTTTTTT.

At least ten counts were recorded for this clonotype. This sequence joins TRBV29-1 and TRBJ1-1, with D unresolved. The germline V gene encodes CDR1 SQVTM and CDR2 ANQGSEA. The CDR3 covers 14 residues. Trimming left V 5 bases short and J 3 bases short, with 16 bases between. The CDR3: CSVRRGAADTEAFF. The CDR3 DNA reads as TGCAGCGTTAGGAGAGGTGCGGCGGACACTGAAGCTTTCTTT.

This rearrangement joins TRBV11-3 to TRBJ1-1; D unresolved. This CDR3 spans 13 amino acids. In germline, CDR1 is SGHNT, CDR2 YENEEA. Trimming took off 0 bases at V and 3 bases at J, with 5 bases between the two ends. CDR3 DNA: TGTGCCAGCAGCTTAGATGGGTACACTGAAGCTTTCTTT. It codes for CASSLDGYTEAFF.

This clonotype was seen at least ten times. The V call is TRBV20-1, the J call TRBJ1-5; 8 positions agree with TRBD1. The germline V gene has CDR1 DFQATT and CDR2 SNEGSKA (reference sequence). Trimming took 3 bases from V and 6 from J; bases not matched to a gene: 4. The CDR3 length is 13 residues. CDR3 DNA sequence: TGCAGTGCTAGGCGACAGGGGAGTCAGCCCCAGCATTTT. Amino acid sequence: CSARRQGSQPQHF.

This clonotype has just a few counts. The V gene is TRBV5-4, the J gene TRBJ2-4; 10 bases match TRBD1. The CDR3 has 14 residues. Per germline, CDR1 SGHNT and CDR2 YYREEE (reference sequence). Trimming took 4 bases from V and 4 from J; bases not matched to a gene: 2. As DNA, the CDR3 is TGTGCCAGCAGCGTGGGACAGGGGAAAAACATTCAGTACTTC. As protein: CASSVGQGKNIQYF.

The CDR3 DNA is TGTGCCAGCACCAGTAGGTTCTCACCCCTCCACTTT. Protein product: CASTSRFSPLHF. The J gene is TRBJ1-6, the V gene TRBV27; D gene uncertain. Germline values: CDR1 MNHEY, CDR2 SMNVEV (reference sequence). Trimming removed 7 bases from V and 10 bases from J, with 11 bases in between. This CDR3 comprises 12 residues.

This chain joins TRBV12-3 or TRBV12-4 and TRBJ1-5; a weak D match, TRBD1 (6 bases). V lost 2 bases, J lost 4 bases, and 15 bases lay in between. The length of the CDR3 is 16 residues. CDR3 in amino acids: CASSLKTGQLNQPQHF. The CDR3 nucleotides are TGTGCCAGCAGTTTAAAGACCGGACAGTTAAATCAGCCCCAGCATTTT.

V and J are TRBV2 and TRBJ2-1, with D unclear. Germline V CDR1 and CDR2: SNHLY, FYNNEI. Trimming cost V 3 bases and J 0 bases, with 6 bases left between them. This CDR3 is 14 amino acids long. The CDR3, as DNA: TGTGCCAGCAGTGACTTATTCTCCTACAATGAGCAGTTCTTC. Amino acids: CASSDLFSYNEQFF. Full variable domain (missing parts from reference TRBV2 and TRBJ2-1): EPEVTQTPSHQVTQMGQEVILRCVPISNHLYFYWYRQILGQKVEFLVSFYNNEISEKSEIFDDQFSVERPDGSNFTLKIRSTKLEDSAMYFCASSDLFSYNEQFFGPGTRLTVL.

This clonotype appeared many times. This rearrangement joins TRBV18 to TRBJ1-1; no definite D call. Germline CDR1 reads KGHSH; CDR2 reads LQKENI. Trimming removed 2 bases from V and 7 bases from J, with 11 bases in between. The CDR3 runs to 13 residues. CDR3 in DNA: TGTGCCAGCTCACCATCCTTTAGGGATGAAGCTTTCTTT. This translates into CASSPSFRDEAFF.